These 11 T cell receptor beta chains share one sample of origin, sequenced in a study of early T cells in non-severe SARS-CoV-2 infection. TCRdb ran MiXCR on the 5' RACE reads and lists one entry per CDR3 protein. Among some 42,000 distinct CDR3 sequences, 5% to 6.5% were seen once, and the ten largest hold roughly 8.2%. Sequencing used whole blood, obtained at baseline. These TCRs come from an adult who was a healthcare worker with PCR-confirmed SARS-CoV-2 infection or an uninfected control (not recorded which).

This clonotype was detected many times. The chain employs TRBV6-5 and TRBJ2-1; 9 bases match TRBD2. V lost 5 bases, J lost 5 bases, and 10 bases stayed unmatched. Germline loops: CDR1 MNHEY, CDR2 SVGAGI. This CDR3 has 16 residues. CDR3 in amino acids: CASSAVRAGGDNEQFF. The DNA for the CDR3 is TGTGCCAGCAGTGCGGTGCGAGCGGGGGGCGACAATGAGCAGTTCTTC.

This clonotype occurred many times. The J gene is TRBJ2-5, the V gene TRBV29-1; D is unclear. The V gene's germline CDR1 is SQVTM and CDR2 ANQGSEA. The V gene lost 2 bases and the J gene lost 4 bases, with 8 bases spanning the gap. This CDR3 contains 12 residues. CDR3 DNA: TGCAGCGTTGAATTCAGTGGAGAGACCCAGTACTTC. It is translated as CSVEFSGETQYF.

This clonotype has at least ten counts. The rearrangement joins TRBV6-4 to TRBJ2-1, with 8 bases fitting TRBD1. Trimming cost V 0 bases and J 9 bases; bases outside gene matches: 1. Germline CDR1 and CDR2: MRHNA and SNTAGT. The length of the CDR3 is 13 residues. CDR3: CASSDSDRGEQFF. The CDR3 nucleotides read TGTGCCAGCAGTGACTCCGACAGGGGTGAGCAGTTCTTC.

This clonotype was counted many times. The rearrangement joins TRBV7-9 to TRBJ2-3, with 11 positions matching TRBD2. V gave up 5 bases and J gave up 0 bases; unmatched junction bases: 4. This CDR3 has 16 amino acids. Germline-derived CDR1 and CDR2 are SEHNR and FQNEAQ (reference sequence). The DNA of the CDR3 is TGTGCCAGCAGCCCGCGGACTAGCGGGAGCACAGATACGCAGTATTTT. It translates to CASSPRTSGSTDTQYF.

This clonotype was picked up a small number of times. The chain has TRBV28 and TRBJ2-4, with D tentatively TRBD1 or TRBD2 (5 bases each). The germline gives CDR1 MDHEN, CDR2 SYDVKM. CDR3 length: 15 residues. Deletions cut 5 bases from V and 2 bases from J, with 13 bases between. The CDR3 region has the DNA TGTGCCAGCAGTCCCGGGACGGTTACCAAAAACATTCAGTACTTC. This sequence encodes CASSPGTVTKNIQYF.

The chain employs TRBV7-9 and TRBJ1-4, with D hard to call. Trimming left V 3 bases short and J 1 base short, with 6 bases between. The germline CDR1 and CDR2 sequences are SEHNR and FQNEAQ (reference sequence). The CDR3 is made up of 14 amino acids. CDR3: CASSLGITNEKLFF. DNA for the CDR3: TGTGCCAGCAGCTTGGGGATAACTAATGAAAAACTGTTTTTT.

This clonotype was counted ten times or more. The CDR3 nucleotides read TGTGCCACCAGTCCCGCCGGTGGGACTGAAGCTTTCTTT. Amino acid sequence: CATSPAGGTEAFF. This chain links TRBV24-1 with TRBJ1-1; D uncertain. V was clipped by 6 bases and J by 5 bases, with 12 bases between them. The CDR3 contains 13 residues. Germline V gene lookup returns CDR1 KGHDR and CDR2 SFDVKD.

The rearrangement uses TRBV20-1 and TRBJ2-7, with D possibly being TRBD1 (5 bases). Trimming cost V 3 bases and J 5 bases, with 11 bases left between them. Germline values: CDR1 DFQATT, CDR2 SNEGSKA (reference sequence). There are 12 residues in the CDR3. The CDR3 DNA follows: TGCAGTGCTAGGAGCAGGGTCCACGAGCAGTACTTC. Protein product: CSARSRVHEQYF.

This clonotype has only a few counts. The chain has TRBV28 and TRBJ1-4; TRBD1 matches 7 bases. Germline values: CDR1 MDHEN, CDR2 SYDVKM. The CDR3 is 14 residues long. V shed 3 bases and J 7 bases; nucleotides not matched to a gene: 5. The CDR3 sequence is CASSFSRGVEKLFF. The DNA of the CDR3 is TGTGCCAGCAGTTTCTCCAGGGGGGTTGAAAAACTGTTTTTT. Filled out from reference TRBV28 and TRBJ1-4, the complete variable domain reads DVKVTQSSRYLVKRTGEKVFLECVQDMDHENMFWYRQDPGLGLRLIYFSYDVKMKEKGDIPEGYSVSREKKERFSLILESASTNQTSMYLCASSFSRGVEKLFFGSGTQLSVL.

V gene TRBV5-5 combines with J gene TRBJ2-5; D gene uncertain. This CDR3 is built from 11 residues. Germline CDR1 and CDR2: SGHKS and YYEKEE (reference sequence). V gave up 7 bases and J gave up 2 bases, with 6 bases separating them. In DNA form, the CDR3 reads TGTGCCAGCGGAATACAAGAGACCCAGTACTTC. This gives the protein CASGIQETQYF.

This clonotype was picked up a small number of times. The V and J genes are TRBV20-1 and TRBJ1-1, with 7 positions matching TRBD1. The CDR3 spans 14 residues. With V trimmed by 6 bases and J by 1 base, 8 bases remained unmatched. CDR1 is DFQATT, CDR2 SNEGSKA, per germline (reference sequence). The CDR3 DNA reads TGCAGTGCCAGAAAAGGACAGGAGAACACTGAAGCTTTCTTT. Translating gives CSARKGQENTEAFF.